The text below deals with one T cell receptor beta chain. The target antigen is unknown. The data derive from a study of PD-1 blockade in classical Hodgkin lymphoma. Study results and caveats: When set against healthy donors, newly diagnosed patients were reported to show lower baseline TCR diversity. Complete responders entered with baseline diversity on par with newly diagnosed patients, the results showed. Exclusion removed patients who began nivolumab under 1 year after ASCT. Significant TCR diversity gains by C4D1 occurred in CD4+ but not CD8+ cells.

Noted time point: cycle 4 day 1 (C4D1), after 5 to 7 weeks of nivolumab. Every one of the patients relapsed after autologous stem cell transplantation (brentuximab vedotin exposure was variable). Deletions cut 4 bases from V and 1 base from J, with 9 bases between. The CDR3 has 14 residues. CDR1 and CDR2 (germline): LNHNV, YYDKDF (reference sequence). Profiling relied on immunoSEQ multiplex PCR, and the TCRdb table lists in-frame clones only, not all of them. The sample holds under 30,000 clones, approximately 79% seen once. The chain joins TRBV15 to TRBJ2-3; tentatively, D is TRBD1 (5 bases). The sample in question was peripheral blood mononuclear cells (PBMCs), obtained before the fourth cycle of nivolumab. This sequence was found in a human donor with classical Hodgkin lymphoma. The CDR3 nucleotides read TGTGCCACCAGCACATGGGGCGGCACAGATACGCAGTATTTT. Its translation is CATSTWGGTDTQYF.